The clone carrying this T cell receptor beta chain was counted a few times. Its specificity is not known. The V end was cut by 0 bases, the J end by 2 bases, with 3 bases between. Germline V gene sequence: CDR1 GTSNPN, CDR2 SVGIG (reference sequence). The CDR3 is made up of 12 amino acids. The data are from a study of OX40 agonist ivuxolimab in advanced cancers. Overall study: Administration of intravenous ivuxolimab to patients occurred every 2 weeks at 0.01 to 10 mg/kg.

Broader study findings: Both blood CD4+ and CD8+ T cells showed clonal growth by week 6 at 0.1 to 3.0 mg/kg.

Measured with immunoSEQ multiplex PCR; TCRdb has only the in-frame clones, and not every one. The sample consists of about 32,000 clones, 84% of them appearing once. V gene TRBV30 combines with J gene TRBJ2-3; D unresolved. Sequences were derived from CD4+ or CD8+ T cells sorted from blood, sampled in a trial of the OX40 agonist ivuxolimab. The receptor comes from an adult with an advanced solid tumor such as melanoma, head and neck, liver or kidney cancer. CDR3 sequence: CAWSVATDTQYF. In DNA form, the CDR3 reads TGTGCCTGGAGTGTCGCCACAGATACGCAGTATTTT.